This T cell receptor beta chain was identified during a study of T cell changes during pregnancy in multiple sclerosis. Sequencing was performed with immunoSEQ multiplex PCR; in TCRdb, only in-frame clones are kept and a portion is missing. The sample lists approximately 69,000 clones; around 94% were seen once. The CDR3 consists of 14 residues. The germline V and J ends were trimmed by 1 base and 7 bases, with 14 bases remaining between them. CDR1 and CDR2 (germline): SEHNR, FQNEAQ (reference sequence). The rearrangement uses TRBV7-9 and TRBJ2-7; TRBD2 is a possible D gene (5 bases). This sequence originates from a female donor in good health, enrolled as a control in a pregnancy study. The material sequenced was peripheral blood, taken in the second trimester of pregnancy. The CDR3 spells CASSLGSTSDEQYF. Written as DNA, the CDR3 is TGTGCCAGCAGCTTAGGATCTACTAGTGATGAGCAGTACTTC.